The clone carrying this TCR beta chain has just a few counts. What it binds is not known. One junction end disagrees with the germline gene, perhaps due to a read error. Each CDR3 protein gets one entry after TCRdb re-called the 5' RACE reads with MiXCR. Among some 690,000 distinct CDR3 sequences listed, 21% were seen once. This sample was taken from a study of identical twins. Findings of the study overall: Possibly, invariant MAIT and iNKT cells partly confounded zero-insertion analyses. Reduced insertions were recorded for abundant cord blood beta clonotypes, with no such pattern in memory repertoires.

The germline CDR1 and CDR2 sequences are DFQATT and SNEGSKA (reference sequence). The CDR3 loop spans 16 amino acids. The same sample was also studied in work on T cells expressing NK-cell markers. Per that study: The study sequenced eight donors, seven HCMV-seropositive and one seronegative. An anti-gamma-delta TCR antibody confined sorting to alpha-beta TCR T cells across several of the experiments.

V gene TRBV20-1 combines with J gene TRBJ2-2; 9 bases line up with TRBD2. Sequencing was done on a sample of PBMCs. The receptor comes from a woman aged 18-29 years in good health. The CDR3, as DNA: TGCTGTGCTAGAGATGCGGGGGGGCGGTACACCGGGGAGCTGTTTTTT. The encoded protein is CCARDAGGRYTGELFF.